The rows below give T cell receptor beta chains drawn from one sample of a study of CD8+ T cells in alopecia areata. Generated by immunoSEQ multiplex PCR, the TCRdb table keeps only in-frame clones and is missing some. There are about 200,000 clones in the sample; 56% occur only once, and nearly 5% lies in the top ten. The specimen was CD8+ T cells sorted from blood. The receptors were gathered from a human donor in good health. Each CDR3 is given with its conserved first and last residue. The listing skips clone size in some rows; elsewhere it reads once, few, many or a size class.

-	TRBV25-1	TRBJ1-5	CASSDGRQPQHF
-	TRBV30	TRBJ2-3	CAWSGVGGLSDTQYF
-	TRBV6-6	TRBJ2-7	CASSYNRASDEQYF
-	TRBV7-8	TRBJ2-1	CASSSLNGNEQFF
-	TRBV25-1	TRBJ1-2	CASSVGTVARANYGYTF
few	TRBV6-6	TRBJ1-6	CASSSDPHINSPLHF
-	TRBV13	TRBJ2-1	CASSLRDRGGREQFF
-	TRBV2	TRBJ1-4	CASSALQANEKLFF
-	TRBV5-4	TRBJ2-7	CASSGGTLYEQYF
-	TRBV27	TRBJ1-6	CASSTRGPGSPLHF
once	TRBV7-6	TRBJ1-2	CASSPVKGLNGYTF
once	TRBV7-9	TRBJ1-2	CASSLDRPSYGYTF
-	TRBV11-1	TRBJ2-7	CASSVPGQGSYEQYF
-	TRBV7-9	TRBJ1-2	CASSPYGTGTGGYTF
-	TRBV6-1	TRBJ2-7	CASSVGADTYEQYF
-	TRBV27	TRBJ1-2	CASSALDLGDYGYTF
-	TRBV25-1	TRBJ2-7	CASSEWAAEQYF
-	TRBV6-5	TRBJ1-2	CASRPDRGLRYGYTF
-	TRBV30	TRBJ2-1	CAWTGTADNEQFF
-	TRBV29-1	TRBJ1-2	CSVEFSTGYTF
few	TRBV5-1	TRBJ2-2	CASRETATGTGELFF
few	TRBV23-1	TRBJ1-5	CASTTASNQPQHF
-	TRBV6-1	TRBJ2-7	CANGAGGVHEQYF
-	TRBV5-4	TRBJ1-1	CASSSVLRTEAFF
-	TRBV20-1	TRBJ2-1	CSANDNNEQFF
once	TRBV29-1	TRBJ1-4	CSVVGVTREKLFF
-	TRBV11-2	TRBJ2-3	CASSLAGRDTQYF
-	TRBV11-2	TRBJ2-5	CASSTPLRGQQETQYF
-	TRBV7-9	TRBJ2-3	CAVTGTVSTDTQYF
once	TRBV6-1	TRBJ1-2	CASSIRQGLRGYTF
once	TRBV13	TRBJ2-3	CASSFGTRGTDTQYF
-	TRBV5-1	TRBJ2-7	CASRSSDSYEQYF